This TCR beta chain originates from a study of blood T cell repertoires in COVID-19. Study information: Researchers got acute and convalescent COVID-19 samples from the United States, Italy and Spain. Sources were T cells, B-cell-depleted T cells, or PBMCs; the material itself was cDNA or gDNA.

The CDR3 has 15 residues. With 3 bases clipped from V and 3 bases from J, the junction kept 6 bases outside the gene matches. The germline gives CDR1 SGHRS, CDR2 YFSETQ. Those enrolled, adults aged roughly 18 to 89 years, came from 20 to 25 US areas. Authors' processing steps: Scientists estimated how many nucleated cells there were by amplifying reference gene primers. Sequencing used immunoSEQ multiplex PCR; TCRdb keeps in-frame clones, though not all of them. For V, J and clone size, that table is used; D and trimming come from the DNA. The table lists 300,000 to 450,000 clones, approximately 90% of them singletons, with around 1% in the top ten.

The V call is TRBV5-1, the J call TRBJ1-3, with 7 bases identical to TRBD1. Sequenced: PBMCs or T cells enriched from blood (not recorded which). This TCR was recovered from a man aged 18 to 35 who had recovered from COVID-19. CDR3 amino acids: CASSSQGHDGNTIYF. The CDR3, as DNA: TGCGCCAGCAGCTCACAGGGGCATGATGGAAACACCATATATTTT.